This T cell receptor beta chain was profiled in a study of cytomegalovirus exposure and HLA in healthy donors (TCRdb year 2017). As for the study more broadly: In an earlier analysis of around 540 of the donors, 276 Gb of sequence data and 90 million to 130 million unique TCR beta sequences from roughly 200 million T cells were reported. An early release that covered about 600 HLA-typed donors contained about 300 gigabases of sequencing data and around 80 million unique TCR sequences. The genetic ancestry cluster associated with self-reported Caucasian donors included 81% of the approximately 400 genotyped donors. The study aimed to test whether signatures of past pathogen exposure could be identified by cataloging public T cell receptors. Using immunosequencing, the study profiled T cell repertoires from 666 subjects and related those repertoires to cytomegalovirus serostatus. Besides the first cohort of roughly 700 subjects, a separate validation cohort made up of over 100 different subjects was used. The study combined high-throughput TCR immunosequencing, statistical association of individual TCRs with disease status, and machine learning to predict cytomegalovirus infection status. To study patterns of TCR occurrence, a later analysis re-analyzed previously published TCR beta repertoires from just over 650 donors and added high-resolution HLA genotyping. Rather than using new phenotypic data, the later analysis identified candidate immune exposures from TCR beta sequences and from how often those sequences occurred across donors. To decide whether each TCR beta V gene segment behaved as functional or pseudogenic, an earlier analysis of fewer than 750 of the donors relied on high-throughput TCR beta sequencing. Donor age, sex, ethnicity and CMV serostatus were compiled together with the repertoire data. A later genetic analysis used genome-wide SNP genotypes for about three fifths of the 666 donors, treating that subset as a discovery cohort. All discovery cohort repertoires had been generated using a single sequencing platform. HLA typing covered class I and class II loci at four-digit resolution. The number of typed donors differed by locus: about 620-640 for A, B, C, DRB1 and DQB1; approximately 530 for DQA1; 606 for DPA1; and around 470 for DPB1. Roughly five DR-DQ haplotypes were treated as single units for association and clustering because of strong linkage in the cohort. Among some 410 genotyped donors of the cohort, an average of approximately 240,000 unique TCR beta nucleotide sequences were sequenced per donor, roughly 18% of them non-productive.

Results the study describes overall, beyond this receptor: Compared with the roughly 700-donor mean, donors in an Asian-associated ancestry cluster had fewer N-insertions in productive TCRs, according to a later genetic analysis. A later analysis found that HLA-associated TCR beta chains were more clonally expanded and had lower generation probabilities than equally common non-associated chains. A later analysis reported that several top co-occurrence clusters appeared linked to parvovirus B19, influenza, CMV and Epstein-Barr virus. A later analysis found that most CMV-associated TCR beta chains appeared HLA-restricted, with HLA associations seemingly driven largely by CMV exposure. The cohort was sequenced for TCR beta chains only, and without alpha or paired-chain data the features that could be detected were limited. Broadly in line with IMGT annotations, most TCR beta V segments showed up in productive rearrangements about 90% or about 30% of the time in an earlier analysis of 450 to 600 of the donors. According to the authors, the approach could potentially be generalized to other disease states and immunological phenotypes. The sequencing pipeline was judged likely to have produced a cluster of highly shared sequence variants as a technical artifact. Strong co-occurrence of HLA alleles, especially DR and DQ, made assigning TCR associations to individual alleles difficult. Because HLA typing was unavailable for some donors at each locus, only the typed subset was used in association tests. A later analysis found that TCR association rates varied across HLA loci, with DRB1 alleles showing the most associated TCRs and HLA-C alleles the fewest. In the study, around 160 TCR beta chains were listed as associated with cytomegalovirus. A few of the identified cytomegalovirus-associated TCR beta chains were confirmed in vitro to be specific for cytomegalovirus antigens. An association between a missense DCLRE1C variant and V-gene and J-gene trimming of TCR beta chains was found in a later genetic analysis and replicated in an independent cohort. The earlier analysis of about 600 of the donors excluded approximately 17 rarely observed V segments, including chromosome 9 orphons, because counts were too low. In both the original and validation cohorts, the classifier was reported to diagnose cytomegalovirus status with high specificity and sensitivity. A later analysis associated 15,000 or so TCR beta sequences with specific HLA alleles at a false discovery rate of 0.05. The presence/absence analyses assumed that sequencing depth was roughly uniform across donors, and that assumption may not be true. A further reported finding was that TCR beta sequences accurately predicted the HLA-A and HLA-B alleles for most subjects in the first cohort. Immune exposure information for the cohort was limited to CMV serostatus. Across donors, most TCR sequences were observed very rarely, whereas some public TCRs were present in many individuals. Linkage disequilibrium might explain the correlated functional status among segregating V segments, but an unknown experimental factor could not be excluded.

The cohort consisted of 670 or so healthy bone marrow donors. At the time of sampling, every cohort member was nominally healthy, though immune exposures that went unrecorded were likely present. The donor was CMV seronegative and belonged to the group of 352 seronegative cohort members. A peripheral blood sample was collected from each donor, and TCR beta sequencing was performed on peripheral blood mononuclear cells. Genomic DNA extraction from the blood cell samples was performed with the Qiagen DNeasy Blood Extraction Kit. The library was produced with the immunoSEQ multiplex PCR assay. The multiplex PCR relied on a mix of 60 forward primers for TCR Vbeta segments and 13 reverse primers for TCR Jbeta segments. The CDR3 region of rearranged TCR beta genes was amplified from genomic DNA by a multiplex PCR assay. On the Illumina HiSeq System, the amplified TCR beta libraries were sequenced as 87-base-pair reads. Processing in the source paper ran as follows. A later analysis tallied 70 million to 100 million unique TCR beta chains across the 700 or so repertoires, and about 10 million of those chains were shared by two or more donors. Raw reads were error-corrected and collapsed into unique sequences with a nearest-neighbor algorithm that merged closely related sequences to remove PCR and sequencing errors. Alignment of CDR3 sequences to IMGT reference sequences was used to assign V, D and J gene segments. For a sequence to be retained, a match of at least six nucleotides was required to both a V gene segment and a J gene segment. Rearrangements were classified as productive when the CDR3 lacked stop codons and remained in frame with V and J, and all other rearrangements were classified as non-productive. Following IMGT convention, CDR3 was defined as the stretch from the second conserved V-encoded cysteine to the conserved J-encoded phenylalanine. The earlier analysis of about 530 of the donors excluded any sequence lacking an unambiguous match to a single V gene segment. An earlier analysis of fewer than 750 of the donors classified V segments as functional when productive rearrangements were above 56.7% and as segregating when the standard deviation between donors was above 5%. A statistical classification framework was developed to diagnose cytomegalovirus status using the catalog of TCR beta chain sequences. V and J gene assignment, in a later analysis, came from comparing TCR nucleotide sequences with IMGT/GENE-DB human TR gene sequences. A later analysis assigned CDR3 sequences and most-parsimonious VDJ recombination scenarios with the TCRdist pipeline. In a later analysis, each TCR beta chain was defined by its CDR3 amino acid sequence together with its V-gene family, and reads lacking a unique V-gene family were excluded. In a later analysis, several hundred highly shared, low-generation-probability nucleotide sequences were removed to address suspected cross-contamination and a sequencing artifact. In a later analysis, a clonal expansion index for each public chain was calculated from normalized within-repertoire ranks of inferred template counts. In a later analysis, generation probabilities were computed using a VDJ recombination model fitted to out-of-frame rearrangements, and the results were checked against IGoR. In a later analysis, hypergeometric tests were used to score TCR-TCR, TCR-HLA and TCR-CMV co-occurrence, with a repertoire-size bias correction applied to TCR pairs. In a later analysis, false discovery rates were estimated by permuting HLA or CMV assignments 20 times. In a later analysis, co-occurring TCRs were grouped using DBSCAN, and TCRdist sequence similarity was added for clustering within HLA-allele-positive subsets. Repertoires with fewer than 30,000 or more than 120,000 public chains were left out of co-occurrence clustering, as were five repertoires with anomalous nucleotide sharing. Sourced from immuneACCESS, this table was stored by TCRdb with only in-frame sequences that have V and J called. A share of the clones is absent; for the studies checked, an unresolved V gene accounts for under half, and the remainder has no known explanation. V and J calls and clone size follow that table, whereas D and trimming were derived from the DNA. For this sample there are roughly 150,000 clones; more than 70% appear just once. The ten largest clones represent around 1.9% of the sample.

For this clone: Its antigen is still unknown. No base quality information exists; no much larger clone differs at one position. This sample also contains other DNA sequences that code for the same CDR3.

The sequence was collected from a woman aged 40 to 50 in good health and CMV-seronegative. The sample comprised PBMCs.

The CDR3 protein sequence reads: CASSLSQGGSPLHF. The nucleotides read TGTGCCAGCAGTTTAAGTCAGGGCGGTTCACCCCTCCACTTT. Recombination connected TRBV27 to TRBJ1-6; the D gene is possibly TRBD1, with 5 bases matching. Trimming at the junction amounts to 2 bases on V and 9 bases on J, and the germline ends lie 11 bases apart. The germline V gene encodes CDR1 MNHEY and CDR2 SMNVEV (reference sequence). Including the terminal cysteine and phenylalanine, the CDR3 comprises 14 residues. The read is trimmed to its CDR3 DNA, 42 bases read in frame from base 1.